Below, 8 T cell receptor beta chains from the same sample are listed, as sequenced in a study of CD8 T cells in Susac syndrome. Roughly 0.5 to 1 ug RNA was reverse transcribed with random hexamers. TCRdb re-analysed the immunoSEQ multiplex PCR reads in MiXCR, keeping a single row per CDR3 protein. The sample holds some 260,000 distinct CDR3 sequences, 80% to 95% seen once. Sequencing used CD4+ T cells from PBMCs. The receptors here all came from a human donor with multiple sclerosis.

The rearrangement links TRBV20-1 to TRBJ1-1; a weak D match, TRBD1 (5 bases). CDR3 length: 13 amino acids. Germline CDR1 and CDR2: DFQATT and SNEGSKA (reference sequence). The V gene lost 3 bases and the J gene lost 1 base, with 9 bases spanning the gap. CDR3 sequence (DNA): TGCAGTGCTAGGGGGCAGGCGAACACTGAAGCTTTCTTT. Its translation: CSARGQANTEAFF.

V is TRBV7-9 and J is TRBJ2-3; 9 nucleotides agree with TRBD2. The CDR3 sequence is 16 residues long. The V and J ends lost 2 bases and 1 base, in that order; junction bases with no gene match: 4. In germline, CDR1 is SEHNR, CDR2 FQNEAQ (reference sequence). For the CDR3, the DNA is TGTGCCAGCAGCTTAAGGGCTAGCGGGGGCACAGATACGCAGTATTTT. Amino acid sequence: CASSLRASGGTDTQYF.

This chain joins TRBV20-1 and TRBJ2-5; TRBD1 agrees at 9 bases. J lost 7 bases, V lost 6 bases, and 12 bases had no gene match. The CDR3 sequence is 14 residues long. Germline values: CDR1 DFQATT, CDR2 SNEGSKA (reference sequence). CDR3 nucleotide sequence: TGCAGTGCCCCCGGACAGGGGCTTGATGGGACCCAGTACTTC. Translating gives CSAPGQGLDGTQYF.

The rearrangement uses TRBV20-1 and TRBJ2-4, with 8 bases matching TRBD2. The CDR3 is 16 residues long. Looked up from germline, CDR1 is DFQATT and CDR2 is SNEGSKA (reference sequence). With V trimmed by 5 bases and J by 0 bases, 9 bases remained unmatched. CDR3 residues: CSAASRGELAKNIQYF. CDR3 sequence (DNA): TGCAGTGCTGCCTCGCGGGGGGAACTAGCCAAAAACATTCAGTACTTC.

The genes are TRBV19 and TRBJ1-2, with TRBD1 matching over 11 bases. The V segment lost 7 bases and the J segment 4 bases; nucleotides outside the gene matches: 5. CDR3 size: 14 residues. CDR1 is LNHDA and CDR2 is SQIVND in the germline V gene (reference sequence). DNA of the CDR3: TGTGCCAGTACCAAGGGGACAGGGGGCTATGGCTACACCTTC. Amino acids: CASTKGTGGYGYTF.

J is TRBJ1-5 and V is TRBV20-1; D might be TRBD1 (6 bases). The V end lost 6 bases, the J end lost 4 bases, and 16 bases lay between the germline ends. In germline, CDR1 is DFQATT, CDR2 SNEGSKA (reference sequence). The CDR3 consists of 14 residues. The CDR3 sequence is CSAPEQGHNQPQHF. CDR3 bases: TGCAGTGCCCCGGAACAGGGTCATAATCAGCCCCAGCATTTT.

The rearrangement joins TRBV28 to TRBJ2-3, with D possibly being TRBD1 (6 bases). The CDR3 runs to 12 residues. The V and J ends lost 10 bases and 1 base respectively, with 9 bases between them. Germline loops: CDR1 MDHEN, CDR2 SYDVKM. The CDR3 loop reads CATAGGTDTQYF. CDR3 DNA sequence: TGTGCCACCGCAGGGGGCACAGATACGCAGTATTTT.

The gene calls are TRBV19 and TRBJ2-3; TRBD2 matches 7 bases. V trimming: 5 bases; J trimming: 7 bases; junction bases outside the gene matches: 9. The CDR3 runs 14 residues. Germline assignment: CDR1 LNHDA and CDR2 SQIVND (reference sequence). The chain's CDR3 is CASSLGEGANTQYF. The CDR3 DNA follows: TGTGCCAGTAGTCTCGGGGAGGGCGCAAATACGCAGTATTTT.